The T cell receptor beta chain described here comes from a study of cytomegalovirus exposure and HLA in healthy donors. General study points: Segments of the TCR beta V type were, in most cases, productive about 87% or about 30% of the time in an earlier analysis. There were three CMV-associated chains whose specificity for CMV antigens was confirmed in vitro. TCR beta V- and J-gene trimming, according to a later analysis, was linked to a missense DCLRE1C variant.

Primers for the PCR totalled 60 Vbeta and 13 Jbeta. The table came from immunoSEQ multiplex PCR; TCRdb's copy has only in-frame clones and leaves some out. This table holds fewer than 60,000 clones, just under 85% found once. A remark on this clone: Its antigen is not identified.

CDR3 length equals 16 residues. CDR1 and CDR2 from the germline V gene are PRHDT and FYEKMQ (reference sequence). Trimming removed 1 base at V and 5 bases at J, with 17 bases between. Each donor's status was that of a healthy bone marrow donor. Sequencing input: PBMCs. The V call is TRBV13, the J call TRBJ1-1, with D possibly TRBD1 on 5 matching bases. This TCR was recovered from a man aged 50 to 60 in good health and CMV-seronegative. Here the CDR3 DNA reads TGTGCCAGCAGCTTAGCAGGGACTCTAGGTGATACTGAAGCTTTCTTT. Protein: CASSLAGTLGDTEAFF.